A selection of T cell receptor beta chains follows, all from one sample in a study of cytomegalovirus exposure and HLA in healthy donors. Data came from immunoSEQ multiplex PCR; TCRdb stores just in-frame clones and leaves some out. The sample includes 180,000 or so clones, 75% to 85% seen only once; the top ten take around an eighth. Specimen: PBMCs. Receptors originate from a woman in her twenties or thirties in good health and CMV-seropositive. CDR3s include the opening cysteine and the closing phenylalanine or tryptophan. The order of the fields is J gene, D gene, clone size, V gene, CDR3 DNA, CDR3 protein. A D gene is named only where the DNA matches it firmly. Clone size appears in some rows only: once, few, many, or a class for an expanded clone.

TRBJ2-2 . . TRBV5-6 TGTGCCAGCAGCTCTTCGAGAAGCACCGGGGAGCTGTTTTTT CASSSSRSTGELFF
TRBJ2-7 TRBD2 . TRBV27 TGTGCCAGCAGTCCCGGACTAGCCTCCCACGAGCAGTACTTC CASSPGLASHEQYF
TRBJ2-3 TRBD2 . TRBV11-3 TGTGCCAGCAGCTTTAGCGGGAGCACAGATACGCAGTATTTT CASSFSGSTDTQYF
TRBJ2-1 TRBD2 once TRBV4-1 TGCGCCAGCAGCCCACTGACTAGCGGGAAGAATGAGCAGTTCTTC CASSPLTSGKNEQFF
TRBJ2-1 TRBD2 . TRBV4-1 TGCGCCAGCAGCCAAGAGGGCACGGGAGGGAGGGGCAATGAGCAGTTCTTC CASSQEGTGGRGNEQFF
TRBJ2-4 . . TRBV29-1 TGCAGCGTTTTGCGGGGAGAAAACATTCAGTACTTC CSVLRGENIQYF
TRBJ1-2 TRBD1 . TRBV28 TGTGCCAGCAGTCCAGGGGGGATATATGGCTACACCTTC CASSPGGIYGYTF
TRBJ1-2 TRBD1 . TRBV27 TGTGCCAGCATGAAAAACAAGGGACAGAAAAACTATGGCTACACCTTC CASMKNKGQKNYGYTF
TRBJ1-2 . . TRBV2 TGTGCCAGCAGTGAAGCGCTTTGGAGCGGCTACACCTTC CASSEALWSGYTF
TRBJ2-5 TRBD2 once TRBV29-1 TGCAGCGTGGATAACGGGGGGCAAGAGACCCAGTACTTC CSVDNGGQETQYF
TRBJ2-1 TRBD1 . TRBV27 TGTGCCAGCAGTCCCCTCAACAGGGGGACCTACAATGAGCAGTTCTTC CASSPLNRGTYNEQFF
TRBJ1-2 . . TRBV29-1 TGCAGCGTTGGAGAGGGGAGGGGTTGGTATGGCTACACCTTC CSVGEGRGWYGYTF
TRBJ2-7 TRBD2 . TRBV2 TGTGCCAGCAGTGAACGTCTAGCGGCCTACGAGCAGTACTTC CASSERLAAYEQYF
TRBJ2-7 . . TRBV5-5 TGTGCCAGCAGCTTGCCTAGCTTCTCCGAGCAGTACTTC CASSLPSFSEQYF
TRBJ2-7 . . TRBV29-1 TGCAGCGCTCTCGGGCAGGGCTACGAGCAGTACTTC CSALGQGYEQYF
TRBJ1-5 . . TRBV19 TGTGCCAGTGGGGACTATCGTCAGCCCCAGCATTTT CASGDYRQPQHF
TRBJ2-1 . . TRBV2 TGTGCCAGCAGTGAACGAGGTGGGGAGGAGGAGTTCTTC CASSERGGEEEFF
TRBJ1-4 . . TRBV6-6 TGTGCCAGCAGTTACTCGATAGACAGCAAACTGTTTTTT CASSYSIDSKLFF
TRBJ1-2 . . TRBV11-2 TGTGCCAGCAGCCTCCCCGGTCCCTCGGGCTATGGCTACACCTTC CASSLPGPSGYGYTF
TRBJ1-2 . . TRBV19 TGTGCCAGTAGTATAGATCGGTACGATGGCTACACCTTC CASSIDRYDGYTF
TRBJ2-5 TRBD2 . TRBV28 TGTGCCAGCAGGGACCAGCGGGAGCGAGAGACCCAGTACTTC CASRDQRERETQYF
TRBJ1-1 . . TRBV30 TGTGCCTGGGGGGCGTGGGTAGAGAACACTGAAGCTTTCTTT CAWGAWVENTEAFF
TRBJ1-1 . . TRBV29-1 TGCAGCGTTGAAGATCCCCTGGCGGAGAACACTGAAGCTTTCTTT CSVEDPLAENTEAFF
TRBJ2-1 TRBD1 . TRBV11-3 TGTGCCAGCAGCTTAGAAGGGACAGCTTCAGGGGATGAGCAGTTCTTC CASSLEGTASGDEQFF
TRBJ1-1 . once TRBV14 TGTGCCAGCATGGGTTACGGGTACACTGAAGCTTTCTTT CASMGYGYTEAFF
TRBJ2-5 TRBD1 . TRBV6-1 TGTGCCACCGCCCAGGGGGTAGAGACCCAGTACTTC CATAQGVETQYF
TRBJ1-5 . . TRBV5-6 TGTGCCAGCAGCTTTACAAGTTATAGCAATCAGCCCCAGCATTTT CASSFTSYSNQPQHF
TRBJ2-2 TRBD1 . TRBV9 TGTGCCAGCAGCGTAGCTAGGGTCAACAGGGGGCTGAGGACCGGGGAGCTGTTTTTT CASSVARVNRGLRTGELFF
TRBJ1-2 . once TRBV25-1 TGTGCCAGCAGTGAATATGATGGCAGGGGAGCTTATGGCTACACCTTC CASSEYDGRGAYGYTF
TRBJ2-7 TRBD2 . TRBV7-9 TGTGCCAGCGTGCCGGGGGGGGACACAGGCGAGCAGTACTTC CASVPGGDTGEQYF
TRBJ2-1 TRBD2 . TRBV29-1 TGCAGCGTTGAGCTAGCGGGGGGTGAGCAGTTCTTC CSVELAGGEQFF
TRBJ1-4 TRBD1 . TRBV7-9 TGTGCCAGCAGCTACCGGTCGGGACAGGGTAATGAAAAACTGTTTTTT CASSYRSGQGNEKLFF
TRBJ2-3 . once TRBV2 TGTGCCAGCAGCGCCCAAAGGCGGGGACCCACAGATACGCAGTATTTT CASSAQRRGPTDTQYF
TRBJ2-7 . . TRBV7-6 TGTGCCAGCAGCGCCCTACCTGAGGACTCTCCGAGCAGAACCTTC CASSALPEDSPSRTF
TRBJ2-1 . . TRBV5-6 TGTGCCAGCAGCTTGGCCCAGGGAAGGGTCAATGAGCAGTTCTTC CASSLAQGRVNEQFF
TRBJ2-3 . . TRBV5-6 TGTGCCAGCAGCTTGATTAGGATAAGGGGGAAGGATACGCAGTATTTT CASSLIRIRGKDTQYF
TRBJ2-5 TRBD2 . TRBV2 TGTGCCAGCAGTTCTAGCGGGACCGAGACCCAGTACTTC CASSSSGTETQYF
TRBJ1-1 . . TRBV28 TGTGCCAGCAGGCCCCGGGGGGTGAGGAACACTGAAGCTTTCTTT CASRPRGVRNTEAFF
TRBJ2-5 . . TRBV6-5 TGTGCCAGCAGCCCCGGGGTGCCTTGGGAGACCCAGTACTTC CASSPGVPWETQYF
TRBJ2-3 . few TRBV6-5 TGTGCCAGCAGGTCAGGGCTGGATACGCAGTATTTT CASRSGLDTQYF
TRBJ2-7 . . TRBV27 TGTGCCAGCAGTTCGGGAGGATCTACAGGGCGGCACAAGCAGTACTTC CASSSGGSTGRHKQYF
TRBJ2-7 . . TRBV7-7 TGTGCTAGCAGCTTGGCGCGGGACTACGAGCAGTACTTC CASSLARDYEQYF
TRBJ2-5 TRBD2 once TRBV6-6 TGTGCCAGCACAGGGAGGGGATTGGGGAACCAAGAGACCCAGTACTTC CASTGRGLGNQETQYF
TRBJ2-7 . . TRBV7-2 TGTGCCAGCAGCTTAGGGGGCCAACTCTACGAGCAGTACTTC CASSLGGQLYEQYF
TRBJ2-7 . . TRBV10-3 TGTGCCATCACTGGAGCTGACCTCGACTACGAGCAGTACTTC CAITGADLDYEQYF
TRBJ2-5 . . TRBV2 TGTGCCAGCTTATTGGAGAAGGGGAAGACCCAGTACTTC CASLLEKGKTQYF
TRBJ1-2 . . TRBV2 TGTGCCAGCAGGGCCCGGGGAGGTGACTATGGCTACACCTTC CASRARGGDYGYTF
TRBJ2-5 TRBD1 . TRBV10-3 TGTGCCATCAGTGAGTTCGGTTCGCGGGCAGGGGGAGAGACCCAGTACTTC CAISEFGSRAGGETQYF
TRBJ2-1 TRBD2 . TRBV9 TGTGCCAGCAGCGTAGAGCTAGCGGGAGTCAATGAGCAGTTCTTC CASSVELAGVNEQFF
TRBJ2-1 TRBD2 . TRBV4-1 TGCGCCAGCAGCCAAGACGGATCTAGCGGGGCTACCTACAATGAGCAGTTCTTC CASSQDGSSGATYNEQFF
TRBJ1-4 TRBD1 . TRBV15 TGTGCCACCAGCAGAGAGTCCGGGACAGGGGAAAAACTGTTTTTT CATSRESGTGEKLFF
TRBJ1-2 TRBD1 . TRBV7-9 TGTGCCAGCAGTTGGGACAGAGTATTCTATGGCTACACCTTC CASSWDRVFYGYTF
TRBJ2-5 TRBD1 . TRBV19 TGTGCCAGTAGTGACAGGGGGCTAAGTGGGGAGACCCAGTACTTC CASSDRGLSGETQYF